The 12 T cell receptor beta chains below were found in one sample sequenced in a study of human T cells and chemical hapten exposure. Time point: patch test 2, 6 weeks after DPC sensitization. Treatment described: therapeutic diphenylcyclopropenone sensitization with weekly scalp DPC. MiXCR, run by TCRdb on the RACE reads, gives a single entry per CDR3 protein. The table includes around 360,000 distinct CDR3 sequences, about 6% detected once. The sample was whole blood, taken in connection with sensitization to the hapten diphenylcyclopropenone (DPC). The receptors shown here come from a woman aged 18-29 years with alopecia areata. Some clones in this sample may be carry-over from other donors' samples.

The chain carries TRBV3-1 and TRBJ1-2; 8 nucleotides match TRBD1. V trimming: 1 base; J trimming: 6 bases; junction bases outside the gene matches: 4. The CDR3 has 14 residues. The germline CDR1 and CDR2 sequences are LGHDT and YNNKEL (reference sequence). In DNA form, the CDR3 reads TGTGCCAGCAGCCAAGTAGCAGGGGGCCATGGCTACACCTTC. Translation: CASSQVAGGHGYTF. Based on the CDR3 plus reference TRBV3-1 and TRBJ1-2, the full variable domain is DTAVSQTPKYLVTQMGNDKSIKCEQNLGHDTMYWYKQDSKKFLKIMFSYNNKELIINETVPNRFSPKSPDKAHLNLHINSLELGDSAVYFCASSQVAGGHGYTFGSGTRLTVV.

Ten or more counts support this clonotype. The CDR3 loop is CASSQARRGVLYGYTF. As DNA, the CDR3 is TGCGCCAGCAGCCAAGCCAGGAGGGGTGTGCTCTATGGCTACACCTTC. The rearrangement links TRBV4-1 to TRBJ1-2, with TRBD1 as a possible D gene (5 bases). Looked up from germline, CDR1 is MGHRA and CDR2 is YSYEKL. This CDR3 is 16 amino acids long. Deletions cut 1 base from V and 4 bases from J, with 16 bases between.

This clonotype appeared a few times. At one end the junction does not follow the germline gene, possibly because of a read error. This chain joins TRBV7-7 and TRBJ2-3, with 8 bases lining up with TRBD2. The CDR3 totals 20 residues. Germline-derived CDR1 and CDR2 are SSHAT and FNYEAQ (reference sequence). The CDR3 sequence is CASSLGLKAGAPGSTDTQYF. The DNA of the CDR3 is TGTGCTAGCAGCTTAGGACTGAAAGCGGGGGCCCCAGGAAGCACAGATACGCAGTATTTT.

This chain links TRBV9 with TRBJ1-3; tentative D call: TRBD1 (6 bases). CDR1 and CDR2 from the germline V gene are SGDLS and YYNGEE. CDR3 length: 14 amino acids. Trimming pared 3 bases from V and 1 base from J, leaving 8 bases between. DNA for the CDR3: TGTGCCAGCAGCGGAGGGACATCTGGAAACACCATATATTTT. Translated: CASSGGTSGNTIYF.

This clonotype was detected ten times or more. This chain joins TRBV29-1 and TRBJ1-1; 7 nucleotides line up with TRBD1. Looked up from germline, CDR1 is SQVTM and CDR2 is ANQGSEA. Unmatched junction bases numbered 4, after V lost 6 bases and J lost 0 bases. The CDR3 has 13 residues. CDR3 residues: CSVEDRLNTEAFF. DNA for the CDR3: TGCAGCGTGGAGGACAGGTTGAACACTGAAGCTTTCTTT.

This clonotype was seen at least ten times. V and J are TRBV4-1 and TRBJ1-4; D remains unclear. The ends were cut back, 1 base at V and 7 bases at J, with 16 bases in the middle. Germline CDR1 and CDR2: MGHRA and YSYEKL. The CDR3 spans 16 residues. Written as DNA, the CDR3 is TGCGCCAGCAGCCAAGCTTTGGGGAAGGTGGGTGAAAAACTGTTTTTT. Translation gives CASSQALGKVGEKLFF.

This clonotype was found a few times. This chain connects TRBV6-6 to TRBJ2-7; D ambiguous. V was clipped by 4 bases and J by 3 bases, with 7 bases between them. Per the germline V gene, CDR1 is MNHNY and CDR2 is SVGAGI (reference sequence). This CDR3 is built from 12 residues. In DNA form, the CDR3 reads TGTGCCAGCAGTTTAAGTTACTACGAGCAGTACTTC. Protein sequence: CASSLSYYEQYF.

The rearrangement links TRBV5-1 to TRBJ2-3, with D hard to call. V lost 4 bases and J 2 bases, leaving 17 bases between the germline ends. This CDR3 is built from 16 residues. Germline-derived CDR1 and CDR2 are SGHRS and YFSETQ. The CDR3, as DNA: TGCGCCAGCAGCCGAAACCCCCCTGGGAACACAGATACGCAGTATTTT. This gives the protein CASSRNPPGNTDTQYF.

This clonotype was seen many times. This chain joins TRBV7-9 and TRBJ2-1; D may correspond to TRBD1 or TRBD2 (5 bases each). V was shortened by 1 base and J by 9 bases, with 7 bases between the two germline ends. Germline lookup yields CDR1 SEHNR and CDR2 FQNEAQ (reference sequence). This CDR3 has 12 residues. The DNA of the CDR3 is TGTGCCAGCAGCTTAGAAGGGACTGAGCAGTTCTTC. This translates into CASSLEGTEQFF.

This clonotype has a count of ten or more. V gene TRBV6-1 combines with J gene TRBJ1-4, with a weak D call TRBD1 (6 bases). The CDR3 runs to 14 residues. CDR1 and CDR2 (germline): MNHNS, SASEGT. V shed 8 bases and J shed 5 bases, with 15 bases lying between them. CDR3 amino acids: CASLNRVINEKLFF. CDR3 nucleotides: TGTGCCAGCCTGAACAGGGTGATAAATGAAAAACTGTTTTTT.

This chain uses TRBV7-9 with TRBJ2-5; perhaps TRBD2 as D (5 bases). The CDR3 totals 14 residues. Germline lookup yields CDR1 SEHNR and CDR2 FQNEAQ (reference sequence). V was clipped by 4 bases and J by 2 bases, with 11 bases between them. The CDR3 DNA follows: TGTGCCAGCAGCTCCCCGGGAACACAAGAGACCCAGTACTTC. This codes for CASSSPGTQETQYF.

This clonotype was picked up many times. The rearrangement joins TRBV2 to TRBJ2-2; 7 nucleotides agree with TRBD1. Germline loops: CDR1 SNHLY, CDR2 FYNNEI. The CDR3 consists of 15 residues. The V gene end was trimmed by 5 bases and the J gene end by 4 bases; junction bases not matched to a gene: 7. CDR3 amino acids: CASSQRQGSTGELFF. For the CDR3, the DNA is TGTGCCAGCAGTCAACGACAGGGAAGCACCGGGGAGCTGTTTTTT.